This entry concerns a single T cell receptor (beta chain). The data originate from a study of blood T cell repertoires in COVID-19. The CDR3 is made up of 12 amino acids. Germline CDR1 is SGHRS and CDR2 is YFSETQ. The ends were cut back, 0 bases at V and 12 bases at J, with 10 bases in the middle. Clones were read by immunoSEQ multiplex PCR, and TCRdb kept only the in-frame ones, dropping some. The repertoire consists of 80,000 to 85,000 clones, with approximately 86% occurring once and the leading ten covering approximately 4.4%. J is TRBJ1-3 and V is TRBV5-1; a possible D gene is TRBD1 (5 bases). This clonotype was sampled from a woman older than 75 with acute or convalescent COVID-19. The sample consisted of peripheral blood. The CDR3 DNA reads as TGCGCCAGCAGCTTGGACGAAGGACACATATATTTT. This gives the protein CASSLDEGHIYF.